The 20 T cell receptor beta chains below were found in one sample sequenced in a study of shared clonotypes between healthy human individuals. Libraries were prepared by immunoSEQ multiplex PCR; TCRdb keeps only in-frame clonotypes and omits some of them. The table lists about 340,000 clones, more than 60% of them singletons, with more than 9% in the top ten. Sequencing was performed on memory CD4+ T cells sorted from blood. Subset in this sample: CD45RA-negative fraction. The receptor source for this set is a man aged 25 to 40 in good health.

The chain couples TRBV5-6 to TRBJ2-3; D gene unclear. Germline CDR1 SGHDT, CDR2 YYEEEE. This CDR3 region has 15 residues. V shed 1 base and J shed 1 base, with 10 bases lying between them. CDR3 sequence reads: CASSLTVVRTDTQYF. Here the CDR3 DNA reads TGTGCCAGCAGCTTGACGGTCGTCCGCACAGATACGCAGTATTTT.

In this sample, this clone turned up once. V is TRBV7-8 and J is TRBJ2-1, with 10 positions matching TRBD1. Germline V gene sequence: CDR1 SGHVS, CDR2 FQNEAQ. V lost 5 bases and J lost 7; bases outside the gene matches: 2. The CDR3 totals 13 residues. CDR3 in amino acids: CASSRDRGNEQFF. Written as DNA, the CDR3 is TGTGCCAGCAGCCGGGACAGGGGTAATGAGCAGTTCTTC.

The chain is built from TRBV5-1 and TRBJ1-4; 8 nucleotides align to TRBD1. V gave up 4 bases and J gave up 5 bases; unmatched junction bases: 7. The CDR3 is made up of 15 amino acids. Germline CDR1 reads SGHRS; CDR2 reads YFSETQ. The CDR3, as DNA: TGCGCCAGCAGCATAGGACAGGGCAAAAATGAAAAACTGTTTTTT. It is translated as CASSIGQGKNEKLFF.

The V and J genes are TRBV5-8 and TRBJ2-7; D remains unclear. Germline values: CDR1 SGHTS, CDR2 YDEGEE. This CDR3 is built from 12 residues. The germline V and J ends were trimmed by 2 bases and 3 bases, with 6 bases remaining between them. CDR3 sequence reads: CASSLTHYEQYF. CDR3 bases: TGTGCCAGCAGCTTAACTCACTACGAGCAGTACTTC.

The chain is built from TRBV27 and TRBJ2-7; 7 bases are a match to TRBD1. Germline V CDR1 and CDR2: MNHEY, SMNVEV (reference sequence). The CDR3 runs 15 residues. V lost 6 bases, J lost 3 bases, and 11 bases stayed unmatched. This CDR3 is CASRDDRAKNYEQYF. The CDR3 DNA sequence: TGTGCCAGCAGGGATGACAGGGCAAAAAACTACGAGCAGTACTTC.

The chain has TRBV7-6 and TRBJ2-3; 10 nucleotides agree with TRBD1. The CDR3 loop spans 20 amino acids. V was pared by 1 base and J by 4 bases, with 17 bases of the junction left unmatched. Germline V gene sequence: CDR1 SGHVS, CDR2 FNYEAQ. In DNA form, the CDR3 reads TGTGCCAGCAGCTTAGAGGTTACGAAGACAGGGGGCGAAACGGCAGATACGCAGTATTTT. Encoded protein: CASSLEVTKTGGETADTQYF.

The CDR3: CASSPQTSGSREQFF. CDR3 in DNA: TGTGCCAGCTCACCACAGACTAGCGGGAGTCGAGAGCAGTTCTTC. J is TRBJ2-1 and V is TRBV18; TRBD2 matches at 12 bases. This CDR3 spans 15 amino acids. The V gene end was trimmed by 1 base and the J gene end by 10 bases; junction bases not matched to a gene: 5. Germline loops: CDR1 KGHSH, CDR2 LQKENI.

This clone occurred a few times. The chain links TRBV5-6 to TRBJ2-7; TRBD1 matches 7 bases. The germline V gene encodes CDR1 SGHDT and CDR2 YYEEEE. V shed 4 bases, J shed 3 bases, and the junction held 10 bases outside the gene matches. The CDR3 has 15 residues. The chain's CDR3 is CASSPRDRNDYEQYF. For the CDR3, the DNA is TGTGCCAGCAGCCCCAGGGACAGAAACGACTACGAGCAGTACTTC. The full variable domain, rest sourced from reference TRBV5-6 and TRBJ2-7, is DAGVTQSPTHLIKTRGQQVTLRCSPKSGHDTVSWYQQALGQGPQFIFQYYEEEERQRGNFPDRFSGHQFPNYSSELNVNALLLGDSALYLCASSPRDRNDYEQYFGPGTRLTVT.

The rearrangement uses TRBV2 and TRBJ2-1; 8 bases align to TRBD2. CDR1 SNHLY and CDR2 FYNNEI come from the germline V gene. V lost 8 bases, J lost 7 bases, and 4 bases stayed unmatched. The CDR3 consists of 12 residues. DNA for the CDR3: TGTGCCAGCGACGGGACTAGGAATGAGCAGTTCTTC. This translates into CASDGTRNEQFF.

The chain has TRBV5-5 and TRBJ1-2; D is undetermined. V lost 8 bases, J lost 2 bases, and 19 bases lay in between. CDR3 length: 15 residues. CDR1 is SGHKS and CDR2 is YYEKEE in the germline V gene (reference sequence). The CDR3 DNA sequence: TGTGCCAGGTGGGGATGTGGGATCGAGAACTATGGCTACACCTTC. This gives the protein CARWGCGIENYGYTF.

This clone was picked up a small number of times. This sequence joins TRBV7-8 and TRBJ2-1; 8 nucleotides agree with TRBD2. The V gene's germline CDR1 is SGHVS and CDR2 FQNEAQ. The V gene end was trimmed by 5 bases and the J gene end by 3 bases; junction bases not matched to a gene: 6. The CDR3 consists of 15 residues. This CDR3 reads CASSPRLASYNEQFF. The CDR3 DNA follows: TGTGCCAGCAGCCCCAGACTAGCGAGCTACAATGAGCAGTTCTTC.

The rearrangement links TRBV28 to TRBJ2-1, with 7 nucleotides matching TRBD1. Germline V CDR1 and CDR2: MDHEN, SYDVKM. The CDR3 extends over 14 amino acids. V was clipped by 5 bases and J by 6 bases; unmatched bases: 7. The CDR3 loop reads CASSRTGWGNEQFF. CDR3 DNA sequence: TGTGCCAGCAGTCGGACAGGTTGGGGCAATGAGCAGTTCTTC.

In DNA, the CDR3 is TGTGCCAGCAGCTTGGTCCAGGGAGGAGCAGAGACCCAGTACTTC. Amino acids: CASSLVQGGAETQYF. The chain couples TRBV5-5 to TRBJ2-5; a weak D match, TRBD2 (6 bases). The CDR3 has 15 amino acids. V dropped 0 bases and J dropped 4 bases, with 13 bases sitting between them. Germline-derived CDR1 and CDR2 are SGHKS and YYEKEE (reference sequence).

This clone was recorded a few times. The rearrangement joins TRBV6-5 to TRBJ1-3; 9 bases line up with TRBD1. The CDR3 runs to 15 residues. Losses at the gene ends were 8 bases for V and 3 bases for J; bases not matched to a gene: 8. Germline CDR1 is MNHEY and CDR2 is SVGAGI. The CDR3 spells CASASTGGNGNTIYF. For the CDR3, the DNA is TGTGCCAGCGCCTCGACAGGGGGAAATGGAAACACCATATATTTT.

This chain links TRBV6-1 with TRBJ1-2; maybe TRBD1 (5 bases). Germline V gene sequence: CDR1 MNHNS, CDR2 SASEGT. Trimming removed 4 bases from V and 4 bases from J, with 10 bases in between. This CDR3 region has 13 residues. CDR3 in amino acids: CASSGDGIYGYTF. The DNA of the CDR3 is TGTGCCAGCAGTGGGGACGGGATCTATGGCTACACCTTC.

In this sample, this clone turned up a few times. Here the CDR3 DNA reads TGTGCCAGCAGCTTTCCCGGGGCCTCCGATTACGAGCAGTACTTC. Translation gives CASSFPGASDYEQYF. V usage is TRBV7-2 and J usage is TRBJ2-7; either TRBD1 or TRBD2 may fit D (5 bases each). V lost 3 bases to trimming and J lost 4 bases, with 16 bases between them. The CDR3 loop spans 15 amino acids. Germline V lookup: CDR1 SGHTA, CDR2 FQGNSA.

This clone appeared once. The chain carries TRBV30 and TRBJ2-1; 9 positions match TRBD2. V trimming: 4 bases; J trimming: 8 bases; junction bases outside the gene matches: 3. Germline values: CDR1 GTSNPN, CDR2 SVGIG (reference sequence). CDR3 length equals 12 residues. CDR3 sequence (DNA): TGTGCCTGGAATAGCGGGAGCCATGAGCAGTTCTTC. It codes for CAWNSGSHEQFF.

The chain combines TRBV7-8 with TRBJ2-7, with D tentatively TRBD2 (6 bases). Trimming left V 1 base short and J 2 bases short, with 9 bases between. CDR1 is SGHVS, CDR2 FQNEAQ, per germline. This CDR3 is built from 14 residues. Written as DNA, the CDR3 is TGTGCCAGCAGCTTAGGGTGGGGGGCCTACGAGCAGTACTTC. This codes for CASSLGWGAYEQYF.

The V gene is TRBV12-5, the J gene TRBJ2-3, with unresolved D. Germline loops: CDR1 LGHNT, CDR2 FRNRAP. The V gene lost 3 bases and the J gene lost 1 base, with 5 bases spanning the gap. The CDR3 extends over 13 amino acids. The CDR3 DNA follows: TGTGCTAGTGGTTTCTCAGGCACAGATACGCAGTATTTT. This gives the protein CASGFSGTDTQYF. Together with reference TRBV12-5 and TRBJ2-3, the CDR3 gives the full variable domain: DARVTQTPRHKVTEMGQEVTMRCQPILGHNTVFWYRQTMMQGLELLAYFRNRAPLDDSGMPKDRFSAEMPDATLATLKIQPSEPRDSAVYFCASGFSGTDTQYFGPGTRLTVL.

The chain is built from TRBV25-1 and TRBJ2-7; D gene ambiguous. This CDR3 is 16 amino acids long. Germline lookup yields CDR1 MGHDK and CDR2 SYGVNS. V was pared by 1 base and J by 2 bases, with 15 bases between. The DNA for the CDR3 is TGTGCCAGCAGTGAATGGGAAAACAGAGACCCCTACGAGCAGTACTTC. Translated: CASSEWENRDPYEQYF.